This T cell receptor (beta chain) emerged from a study of OX40 agonist ivuxolimab in advanced cancers. Data came from immunoSEQ multiplex PCR; TCRdb stores just in-frame clones and leaves some out. The repertoire holds tens of thousands of clones, with less than 90% as singletons. This TCR was sampled from an adult with an advanced solid tumor such as melanoma, head and neck, liver or kidney cancer. The material was CD4+ or CD8+ T cells sorted from blood, obtained in a trial of the OX40 agonist ivuxolimab.

The CDR3 sequence: CASTPGGQGINQPQHF. CDR3 in DNA: TGTGCCAGCACCCCGGGGGGACAGGGTATCAATCAGCCCCAGCATTTT. The chain recombines TRBV28 with TRBJ1-5, with 9 bases that match TRBD1. The junction had 10 bases not matched to a gene; V was cut back by 7 bases and J by 3 bases. CDR1 is MDHEN, CDR2 SYDVKM, per germline. The CDR3 consists of 16 residues.